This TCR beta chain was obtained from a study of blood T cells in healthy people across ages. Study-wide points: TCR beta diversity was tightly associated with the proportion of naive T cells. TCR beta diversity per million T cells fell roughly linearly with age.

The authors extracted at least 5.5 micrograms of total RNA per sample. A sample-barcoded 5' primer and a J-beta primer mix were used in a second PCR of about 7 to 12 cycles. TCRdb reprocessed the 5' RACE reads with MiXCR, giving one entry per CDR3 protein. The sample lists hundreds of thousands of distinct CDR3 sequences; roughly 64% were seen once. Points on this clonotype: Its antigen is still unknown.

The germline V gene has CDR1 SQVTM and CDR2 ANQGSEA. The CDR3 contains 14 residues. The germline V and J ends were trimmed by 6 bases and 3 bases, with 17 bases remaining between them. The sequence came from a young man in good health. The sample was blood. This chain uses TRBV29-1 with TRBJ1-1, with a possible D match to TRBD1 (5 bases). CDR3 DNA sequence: TGCAGCGTCTCTTTTGGGAGAGGGGACACTGAAGCTTTCTTT. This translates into CSVSFGRGDTEAFF. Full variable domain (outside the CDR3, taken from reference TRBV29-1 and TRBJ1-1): SAVISQKPSRDICQRGTSLTIQCQVDSQVTMMFWYRQQPGQSLTLIATANQGSEATYESGFVIDKFPISRPNLTFSTLTVSNMSPEDSSIYLCSVSFGRGDTEAFFGQGTRLTVV.